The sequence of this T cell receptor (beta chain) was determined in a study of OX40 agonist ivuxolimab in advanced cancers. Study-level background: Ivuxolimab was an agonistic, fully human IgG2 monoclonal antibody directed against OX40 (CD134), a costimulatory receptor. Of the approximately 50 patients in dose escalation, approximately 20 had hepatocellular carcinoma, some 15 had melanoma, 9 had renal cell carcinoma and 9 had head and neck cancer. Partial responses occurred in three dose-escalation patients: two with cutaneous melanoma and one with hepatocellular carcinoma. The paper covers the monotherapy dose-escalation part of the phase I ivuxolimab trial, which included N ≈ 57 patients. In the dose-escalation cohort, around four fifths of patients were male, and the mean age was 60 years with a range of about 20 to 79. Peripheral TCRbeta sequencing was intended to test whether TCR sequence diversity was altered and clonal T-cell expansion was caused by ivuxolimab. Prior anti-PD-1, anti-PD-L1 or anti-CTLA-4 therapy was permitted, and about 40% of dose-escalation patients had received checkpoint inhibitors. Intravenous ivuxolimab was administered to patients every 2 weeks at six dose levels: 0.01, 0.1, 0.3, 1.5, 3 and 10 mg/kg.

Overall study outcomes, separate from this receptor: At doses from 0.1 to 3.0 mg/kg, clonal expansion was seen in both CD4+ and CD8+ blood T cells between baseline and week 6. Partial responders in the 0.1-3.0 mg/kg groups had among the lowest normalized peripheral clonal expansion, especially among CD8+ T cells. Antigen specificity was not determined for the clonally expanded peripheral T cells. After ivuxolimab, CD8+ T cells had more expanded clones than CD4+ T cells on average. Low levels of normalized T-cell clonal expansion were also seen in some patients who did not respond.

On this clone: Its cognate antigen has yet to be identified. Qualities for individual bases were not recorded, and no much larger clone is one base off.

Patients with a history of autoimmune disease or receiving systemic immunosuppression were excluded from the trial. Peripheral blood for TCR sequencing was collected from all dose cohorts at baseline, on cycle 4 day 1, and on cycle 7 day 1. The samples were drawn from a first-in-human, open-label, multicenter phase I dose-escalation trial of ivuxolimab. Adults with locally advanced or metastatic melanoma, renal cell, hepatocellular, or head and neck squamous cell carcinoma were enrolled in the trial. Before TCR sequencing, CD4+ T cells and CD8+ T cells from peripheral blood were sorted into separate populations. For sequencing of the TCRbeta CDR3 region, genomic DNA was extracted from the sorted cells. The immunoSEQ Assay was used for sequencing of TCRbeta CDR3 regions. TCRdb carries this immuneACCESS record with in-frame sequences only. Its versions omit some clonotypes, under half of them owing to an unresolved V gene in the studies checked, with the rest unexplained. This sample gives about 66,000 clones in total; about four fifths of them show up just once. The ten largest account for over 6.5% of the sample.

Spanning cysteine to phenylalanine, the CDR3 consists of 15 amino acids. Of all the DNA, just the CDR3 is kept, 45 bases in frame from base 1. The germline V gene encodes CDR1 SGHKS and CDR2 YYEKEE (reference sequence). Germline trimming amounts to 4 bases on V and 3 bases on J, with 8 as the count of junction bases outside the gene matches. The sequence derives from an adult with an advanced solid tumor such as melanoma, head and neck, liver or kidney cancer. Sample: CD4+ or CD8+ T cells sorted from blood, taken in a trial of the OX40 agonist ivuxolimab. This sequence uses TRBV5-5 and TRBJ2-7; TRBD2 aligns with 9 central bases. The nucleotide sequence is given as TGTGCCAGCAGCGTCGCTCTAGCGGGGTTCTACGAGCAGTACTTC. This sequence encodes CASSVALAGFYEQYF.